Below, 23 T cell receptor beta chains from the same sample are listed, as sequenced in a study of T cell responses to AZD1222 COVID-19 vaccine. The table came from immunoSEQ multiplex PCR; TCRdb's copy has only in-frame clones and leaves some out. The data show 130,000 or so clones, with around 90% seen just once and about 1.1% held by the top ten. Source: peripheral blood, taken 28 days after the second AZD1222 dose. These receptors were collected from an adult who received the AZD1222 COVID-19 vaccine.

The V call is TRBV14, the J call TRBJ1-4, with a weak D call TRBD1 (5 bases). The CDR3 runs to 12 residues. The V end lost 7 bases, the J end lost 4 bases, and 7 bases lay between the germline ends. The germline gives CDR1 SGHDN, CDR2 FVKESK. The CDR3: CASNRGNEKLFF. The CDR3 DNA sequence: TGTGCCAGCAATAGGGGTAATGAAAAACTGTTTTTT.

The chain is built from TRBV2 and TRBJ1-2; TRBD1 agrees at 10 bases. V lost 4 bases and J lost 8; bases outside the gene matches: 10. Per germline, CDR1 SNHLY and CDR2 FYNNEI. There are 15 residues in the CDR3. The CDR3 nucleotides are TGTGCCAGCAGTGCGGACAGGGGGTTGTATAGGGGCTACACCTTC. Amino acids: CASSADRGLYRGYTF.

The chain is built from TRBV3-1 (or the pseudogene TRBV3-2) and TRBJ2-7; the match to TRBD1 covers 7 bases. The trim removed 5 bases at V and 5 bases at J, leaving 12 bases unmatched. CDR1 is LGHDT and CDR2 is YNNKEL in the germline V gene (reference sequence). This CDR3 contains 15 residues. This CDR3 reads CASSTLTGRPHEQYF. Written as DNA, the CDR3 is TGTGCCAGCAGCACCCTGACAGGGAGACCCCACGAGCAGTACTTC.

V usage is TRBV4-1 and J usage is TRBJ1-2, with D unclear. Trimming took off 0 bases at V and 8 bases at J, with 13 bases between the two ends. Germline V lookup: CDR1 MGHRA, CDR2 YSYEKL. This CDR3 is 14 amino acids long. The CDR3 reads CASSQEWSRAGYTF. DNA of the CDR3: TGCGCCAGCAGCCAAGAATGGTCCCGAGCGGGCTACACCTTC.

The V call is TRBV5-6, the J call TRBJ1-1, with 9 bases fitting TRBD1. CDR1 and CDR2 from the germline V gene are SGHDT and YYEEEE. The CDR3 length is 13 residues. Trimming cost V 5 bases and J 4 bases; bases outside gene matches: 3. CDR3 sequence (DNA): TGTGCCAGCAGACAGACAGGGGGCACTGAAGCTTTCTTT. It translates to CASRQTGGTEAFF.

The V and J genes are TRBV19 and TRBJ1-3, with D unclear. Germline CDR1 reads LNHDA; CDR2 reads SQIVND (reference sequence). This CDR3 region has 16 residues. The V end was cut by 9 bases, the J end by 2 bases, with 20 bases between. The CDR3 loop reads CASVSLREFAGNTIYF. CDR3 coding DNA: TGTGCCAGCGTATCATTAAGGGAATTCGCTGGAAACACCATATATTTT.

A single count supports this clone. This sequence joins TRBV9 and TRBJ1-5; no definite D call. Germline V gene data show CDR1 as SGDLS and CDR2 as YYNGEE. The CDR3 spans 14 residues. Trimming cost V 2 bases and J 0 bases, with 6 bases left between them. CDR3 coding DNA: TGTGCCAGCAGCGTTGGGAATAGCAATCAGCCCCAGCATTTT. Protein product: CASSVGNSNQPQHF.

CDR3 DNA sequence: TGCGCCAGCGGCCGGACAGGGAGGCGTAACTATGGCTACACCTTC. Translated: CASGRTGRRNYGYTF. The V gene is TRBV23-1, the J gene TRBJ1-2; 8 positions agree with TRBD1. TRBV23-1 is treated as an ORF (open reading frame) with a function not yet certain. The trim removed 8 bases at V and 1 base at J, leaving 9 bases unmatched. This CDR3 region has 15 residues.

The DNA for the CDR3 is TGTGCCACCAGTGAATACAATGAGCAGTTCTTC. This encodes CATSEYNEQFF. The chain is built from TRBV24-1 and TRBJ2-1; no clear D. Germline V CDR1 and CDR2: KGHDR, SFDVKD. The length of the CDR3 is 11 residues. Trimming cost V 4 bases and J 4 bases, with 1 base left between them.

The V and J genes are TRBV3-1 (or the pseudogene TRBV3-2) and TRBJ2-3, with TRBD2 identical over 14 bases. Unmatched junction bases numbered 4, after V lost 6 bases and J lost 5 bases. Per the germline V gene, CDR1 is LGHDT and CDR2 is YNNKEL (reference sequence). CDR3 length: 15 residues. The CDR3 nucleotides read TGTGCCAGCAGGCCAGGGACTAGCGGGAGAGATACGCAGTATTTT. Translation: CASRPGTSGRDTQYF.

V and J are TRBV6-2 or TRBV6-3 and TRBJ2-4; no reliable D call. With 6 bases removed from V and 13 bases from J, the gap between germline ends came to 16 bases. The germline V gene encodes CDR1 MNHEY and CDR2 SVGEGT. The CDR3 spans 12 residues. For the CDR3, the DNA is TGTGCCAGCAGCCGCGGCGACGGCTCCCAGTACTTC. This gives the protein CASSRGDGSQYF.

This clone was seen once. The chain employs TRBV7-3 and TRBJ2-1, with TRBD2 as a possible D gene (6 bases). The V end lost 2 bases, the J end lost 6 bases, and 14 bases lay between the germline ends. This CDR3 is built from 15 residues. The V gene's germline CDR1 is SGHTA and CDR2 FQGTGA. In nucleotides, the CDR3 is TGTGCCAGCAGCTTACGGGGGAGAGCGGCCAATGAGCAGTTCTTC. This sequence encodes CASSLRGRAANEQFF.

The rearrangement links TRBV19 to TRBJ1-1, with D possibly TRBD1 on 5 matching bases. This CDR3 contains 14 residues. From germline, CDR1 is LNHDA and CDR2 SQIVND (reference sequence). V lost 6 bases and J lost 4, with 15 bases in between. CDR3 protein: CASRYRREITEAFF. The CDR3 nucleotides are TGTGCCAGTAGGTACAGGAGGGAGATCACTGAAGCTTTCTTT.

The chain has TRBV29-1 and TRBJ1-2, with D perhaps matching TRBD1 (6 bases). V lost 3 bases, J lost 6 bases, and 17 bases lay in between. Germline-derived CDR1 and CDR2 are SQVTM and ANQGSEA. This CDR3 contains 14 residues. The CDR3 region is CSVDPAQGSDGYTF. As DNA, the CDR3 is TGCAGCGTTGACCCAGCACAGGGTTCGGATGGCTACACCTTC. Full variable domain (remainder filled in from reference TRBV29-1 and TRBJ1-2): SAVISQKPSRDICQRGTSLTIQCQVDSQVTMMFWYRQQPGQSLTLIATANQGSEATYESGFVIDKFPISRPNLTFSTLTVSNMSPEDSSIYLCSVDPAQGSDGYTFGSGTRLTVV.

CDR3: CATNQGNIYGYTF. CDR3 DNA sequence: TGTGCCACCAACCAGGGAAACATCTATGGCTACACCTTC. J is TRBJ1-2 and V is TRBV28; D is perhaps TRBD1 (5 bases). The CDR3 covers 13 residues. The germline V and J ends were trimmed by 10 bases and 4 bases, with 16 bases remaining between them. Germline V gene sequence: CDR1 MDHEN, CDR2 SYDVKM.

This chain connects TRBV7-2 to TRBJ1-1; D might be TRBD1 (5 bases). Trimming left V 2 bases short and J 0 bases short, with 19 bases between. The CDR3 loop spans 18 amino acids. Germline V CDR1 and CDR2: SGHTA, FQGNSA. In DNA, the CDR3 is TGTGCCAGCAGCTTAATCGGGGGGATAAGGCGATTGAACACTGAAGCTTTCTTT. Amino acid sequence: CASSLIGGIRRLNTEAFF.

The chain links TRBV28 to TRBJ2-7; 9 bases align to TRBD1. The CDR3 loop spans 18 amino acids. Germline CDR1 is MDHEN and CDR2 is SYDVKM. Unmatched junction bases numbered 14, after V lost 5 bases and J lost 0 bases. As DNA, the CDR3 is TGTGCCAGCAGTGTAGCACAGGGGGCGCGCCGGTTCTCCTACGAGCAGTACTTC. It encodes CASSVAQGARRFSYEQYF.

This clone was picked up a small number of times. J is TRBJ2-2 and V is TRBV14, with 8 bases aligning to TRBD2. Germline CDR1 and CDR2: SGHDN and FVKESK. This CDR3 region has 15 residues. Trimming removed 4 bases from V and 6 bases from J; junction bases left unmatched: 7. The DNA of the CDR3 is TGTGCCAGCAGCCCAGCGGGAGTGGTGGCCGGGGAGCTGTTTTTT. Amino acid sequence: CASSPAGVVAGELFF.

A few counts support this clone. This chain links TRBV28 with TRBJ2-1; 11 positions match TRBD1. The CDR3 sequence is 15 residues long. V gave up 8 bases and J gave up 9 bases; unmatched junction bases: 12. Germline V gene lookup returns CDR1 MDHEN and CDR2 SYDVKM. The CDR3 DNA follows: TGTGCCAGCTTGATAAGGACAGGGGGCTTTGGTGAGCAGTTCTTC. Protein sequence: CASLIRTGGFGEQFF.

This clone was counted between two and nine times. The chain combines TRBV27 with TRBJ2-7, with D unresolved. The CDR3 has 16 amino acids. CDR1 and CDR2 (germline): MNHEY, SMNVEV (reference sequence). The germline V and J ends were trimmed by 2 bases and 6 bases, with 20 bases remaining between them. The CDR3: CASSLRAAAPRGEQYF. CDR3 coding DNA: TGTGCCAGCAGTTTAAGGGCTGCGGCTCCTAGAGGCGAGCAGTACTTC.

This chain connects TRBV27 to TRBJ1-2; a possible D gene is TRBD1 (6 bases). Germline V gene lookup returns CDR1 MNHEY and CDR2 SMNVEV (reference sequence). The CDR3 length is 13 residues. The V end lost 8 bases, the J end lost 1 base, and 11 bases lay between the germline ends. CDR3 DNA: TGTGCCAGCGGGAAGGACAGTAACTATGGCTACACCTTC. Encoded protein: CASGKDSNYGYTF.

This chain's CDR3 is CAISDNRGTEAFF. CDR3 DNA: TGTGCCATCAGTGACAACAGGGGGACTGAAGCTTTCTTT. The chain uses TRBV10-3 and TRBJ1-1, with 8 bases aligning to TRBD1. The CDR3 sequence is 13 residues long. Trimming removed 3 bases from V and 5 bases from J; junction bases left unmatched: 2. The germline V gene has CDR1 ENHRY and CDR2 SYGVKD.

This clone was seen only once. The chain recombines TRBV5-4 with TRBJ2-4; 9 nucleotides line up with TRBD2. CDR1 and CDR2 from the germline V gene are SGHNT and YYREEE (reference sequence). This CDR3 spans 16 amino acids. V was pared by 0 bases and J by 1 base, with 2 bases of the junction left unmatched. The CDR3 is CASSLAGTSAKNIQYF. In nucleotides, the CDR3 is TGTGCCAGCAGCTTGGCGGGGACTAGCGCCAAAAACATTCAGTACTTC. Using reference TRBV5-4 and TRBJ2-4 for the parts outside the CDR3, the full variable domain is ETGVTQSPTHLIKTRGQQVTLRCSSQSGHNTVSWYQQALGQGPQFIFQYYREEENGRGNFPPRFSGLQFPNYSSELNVNALELDDSALYLCASSLAGTSAKNIQYFGAGTRLSVL.